This T cell receptor beta chain was recovered during a study of blood T cells in healthy people across ages. Study-level results: There was no known CMV status for donors, so expanded clonotype changes were possibly confounded. Unsorted PBMC input precluded a conclusive naive versus antigen-experienced comparison. The fall in TCR beta diversity per million T cells was roughly linear with age.

Healthy Russian Caucasian donors spanned ages about 6 to 90 years. This clonotype has only a few counts. The antigen is undetermined. A read error may account for a junction end that differs from germline. In germline, CDR1 is MNHEY, CDR2 SVGEGT. The CDR3 extends over 12 amino acids. It was with a sample-barcoded 5' primer and a J-beta primer mix that a second PCR of about 6 to 12 cycles was run. TCRdb analysed the 5' RACE reads with MiXCR anew, one entry per CDR3 protein. The sample includes 650,000 to 900,000 distinct CDR3 sequences, less than 80% seen only once; the top ten take about a quarter. V gene TRBV6-2 or TRBV6-3 combines with J gene TRBJ2-3; TRBD2 agrees at 8 bases. The source material was blood. The source is a man aged 25 to 40 in good health. CDR3 DNA sequence: TGCGGTTGTAGCGGGGACTCAGATACGCAGTATTTT. Residues: CGCSGDSDTQYF.